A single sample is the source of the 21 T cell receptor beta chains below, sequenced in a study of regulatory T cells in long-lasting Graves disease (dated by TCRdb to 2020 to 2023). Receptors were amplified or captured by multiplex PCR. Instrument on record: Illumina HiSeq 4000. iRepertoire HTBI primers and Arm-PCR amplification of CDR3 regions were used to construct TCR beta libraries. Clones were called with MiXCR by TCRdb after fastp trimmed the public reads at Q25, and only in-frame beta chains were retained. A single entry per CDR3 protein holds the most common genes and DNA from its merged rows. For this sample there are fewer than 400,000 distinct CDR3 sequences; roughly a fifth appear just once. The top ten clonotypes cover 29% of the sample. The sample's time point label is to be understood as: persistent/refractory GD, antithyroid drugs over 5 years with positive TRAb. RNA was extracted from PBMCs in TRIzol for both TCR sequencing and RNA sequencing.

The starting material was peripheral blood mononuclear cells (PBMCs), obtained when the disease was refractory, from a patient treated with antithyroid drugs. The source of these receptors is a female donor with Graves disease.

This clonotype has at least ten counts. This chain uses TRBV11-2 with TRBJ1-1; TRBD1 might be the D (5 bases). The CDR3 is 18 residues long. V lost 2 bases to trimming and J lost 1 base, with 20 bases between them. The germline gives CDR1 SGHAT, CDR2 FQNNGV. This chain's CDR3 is CASSLSFGRRRGNTEAFF. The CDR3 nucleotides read TGTGCCAGCAGCTTATCTTTCGGGAGAAGGAGGGGGAACACTGAAGCTTTCTTT.

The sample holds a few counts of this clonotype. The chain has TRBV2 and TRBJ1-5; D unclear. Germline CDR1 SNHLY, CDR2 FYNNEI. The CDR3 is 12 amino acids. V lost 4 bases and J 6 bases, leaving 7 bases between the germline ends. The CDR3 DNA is TGTGCCAGCAGTGGCGGATCTCAGCCCCAGCATTTT. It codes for CASSGGSQPQHF.

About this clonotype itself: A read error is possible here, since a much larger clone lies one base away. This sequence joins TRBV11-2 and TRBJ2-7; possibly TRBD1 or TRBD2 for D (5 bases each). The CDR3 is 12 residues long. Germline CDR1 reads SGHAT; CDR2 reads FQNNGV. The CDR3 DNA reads TGTGCCAGCACGGGGCCCTCCCACGAGCAGTACTTC. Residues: CASTGPSHEQYF.

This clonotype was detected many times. The CDR3 reads CASSLVGLAQYF. In DNA, the CDR3 is TGTGCCAGCAGCTTAGTCGGTCTAGCCCAGTACTTC. The chain combines TRBV7-2 with TRBJ2-4, with a weak D call TRBD2 (5 bases). Germline values: CDR1 SGHTA, CDR2 FQGNSA. The V gene lost 1 base and the J gene lost 13 bases, with 11 bases spanning the gap. This CDR3 has 12 amino acids. Supplemented by reference TRBV7-2 and TRBJ2-4, the full variable domain reads GAGVSQSPSNKVTEKGKDVELRCDPISGHTALYWYRQSLGQGLEFLIYFQGNSAPDKSGLPSDRFSAERTGGSVSTLTIQRTQQEDSAVYLCASSLVGLAQYFGAGTRLSVL.

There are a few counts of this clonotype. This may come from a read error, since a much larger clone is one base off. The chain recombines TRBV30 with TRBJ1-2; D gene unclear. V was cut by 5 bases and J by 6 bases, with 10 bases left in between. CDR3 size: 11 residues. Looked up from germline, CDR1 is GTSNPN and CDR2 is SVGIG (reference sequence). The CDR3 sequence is CAWHLNDGYTF. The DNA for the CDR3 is TGTGCCTGGCACTTGAACGATGGCTACACCTTC.

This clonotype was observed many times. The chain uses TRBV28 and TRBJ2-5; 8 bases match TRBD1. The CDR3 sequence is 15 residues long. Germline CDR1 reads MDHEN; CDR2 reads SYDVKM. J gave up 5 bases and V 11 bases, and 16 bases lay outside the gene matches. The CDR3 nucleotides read TGTGCCGCGGGTGGGCAGGGGGCCTTTACGGAGACCCAGTACTTC. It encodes CAAGGQGAFTETQYF.

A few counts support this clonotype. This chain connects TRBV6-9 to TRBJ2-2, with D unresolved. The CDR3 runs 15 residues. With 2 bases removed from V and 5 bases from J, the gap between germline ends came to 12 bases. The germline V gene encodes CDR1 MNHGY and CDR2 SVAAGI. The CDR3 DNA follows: TGTGCCAGCAGTTATAGACCCGTCGGAACCGGGGAGCTGTTTTTT. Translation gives CASSYRPVGTGELFF.

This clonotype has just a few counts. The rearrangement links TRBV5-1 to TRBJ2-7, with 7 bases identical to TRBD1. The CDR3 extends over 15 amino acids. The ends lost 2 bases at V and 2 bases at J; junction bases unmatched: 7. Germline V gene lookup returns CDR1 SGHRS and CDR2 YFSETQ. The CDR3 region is CASSFLLTGTYEQYF. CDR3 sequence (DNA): TGCGCCAGCAGCTTTTTACTGACAGGGACCTACGAGCAGTACTTC.

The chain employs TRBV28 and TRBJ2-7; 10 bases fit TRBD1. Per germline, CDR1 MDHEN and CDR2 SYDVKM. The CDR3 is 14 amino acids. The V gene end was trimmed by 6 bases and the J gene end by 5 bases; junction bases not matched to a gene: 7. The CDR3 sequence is CASSQDRGRNEQYF. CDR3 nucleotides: TGTGCCAGCAGCCAAGACAGGGGGCGTAACGAGCAGTACTTC.

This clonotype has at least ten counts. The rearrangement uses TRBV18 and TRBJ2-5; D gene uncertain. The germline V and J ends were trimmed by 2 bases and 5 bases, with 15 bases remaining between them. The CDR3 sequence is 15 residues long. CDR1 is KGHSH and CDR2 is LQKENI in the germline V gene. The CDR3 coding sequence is TGTGCCAGCTCACCAAGTATGATGTCCCGGGAGACCCAGTACTTC. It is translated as CASSPSMMSRETQYF.

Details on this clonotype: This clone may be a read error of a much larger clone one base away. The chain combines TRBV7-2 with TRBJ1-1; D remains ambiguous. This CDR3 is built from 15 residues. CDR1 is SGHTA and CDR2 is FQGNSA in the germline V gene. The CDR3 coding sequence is TGTGCCAGCAGCTCCAACAGCCTAATGAACACTGAAGCTCTCTTT. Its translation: CASSSNSLMNTEALF.

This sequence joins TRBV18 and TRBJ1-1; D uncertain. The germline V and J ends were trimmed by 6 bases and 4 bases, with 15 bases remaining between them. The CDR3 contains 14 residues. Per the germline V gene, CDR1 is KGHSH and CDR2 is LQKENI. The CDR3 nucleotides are TGTGCCAGCTCGCTCGATCAGGTTGGCACTGAAGCTTTCTTT. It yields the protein CASSLDQVGTEAFF. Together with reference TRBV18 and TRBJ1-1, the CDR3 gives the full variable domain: NAGVMQNPRHLVRRRGQEARLRCSPMKGHSHVYWYRQLPEEGLKFMVYLQKENIIDESGMPKERFSAEFPKEGPSILRIQQVVRGDSAAYFCASSLDQVGTEAFFGQGTRLTVV.

In nucleotides, the CDR3 is TGCAGTGCCCCTGTCGCCGGAGCCGACTACGAGCAGTACTTC. It yields the protein CSAPVAGADYEQYF. The genes are TRBV20-1 and TRBJ2-7; no definite D call. Germline-derived CDR1 and CDR2 are DFQATT and SNEGSKA (reference sequence). This CDR3 has 14 amino acids. V gave up 6 bases and J gave up 3 bases, with 18 bases separating them.

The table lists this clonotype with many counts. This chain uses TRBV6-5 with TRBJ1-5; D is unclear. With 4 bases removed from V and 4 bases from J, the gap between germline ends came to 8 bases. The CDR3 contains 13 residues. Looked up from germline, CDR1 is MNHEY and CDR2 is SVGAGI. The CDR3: CASSSRRNQPQHF. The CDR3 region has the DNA TGTGCCAGCAGTTCACGCAGGAATCAGCCCCAGCATTTT.

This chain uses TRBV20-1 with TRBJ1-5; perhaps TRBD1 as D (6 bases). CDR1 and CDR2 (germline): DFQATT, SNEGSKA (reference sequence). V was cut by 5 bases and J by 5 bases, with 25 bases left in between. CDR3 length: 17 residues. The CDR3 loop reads CSAVGRGGVQGDQPQHF. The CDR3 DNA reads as TGCAGTGCTGTGGGCAGGGGAGGGGTACAAGGGGATCAGCCCCAGCATTTT.

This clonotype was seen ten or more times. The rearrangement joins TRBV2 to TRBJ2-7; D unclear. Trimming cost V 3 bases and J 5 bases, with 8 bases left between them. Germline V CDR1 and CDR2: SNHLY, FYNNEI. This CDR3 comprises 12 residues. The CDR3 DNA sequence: TGTGCCAGCAGTGACGGCAGCCACGAGCAGTACTTC. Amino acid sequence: CASSDGSHEQYF. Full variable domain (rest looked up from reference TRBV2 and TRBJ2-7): EPEVTQTPSHQVTQMGQEVILRCVPISNHLYFYWYRQILGQKVEFLVSFYNNEISEKSEIFDDQFSVERPDGSNFTLKIRSTKLEDSAMYFCASSDGSHEQYFGPGTRLTVT.

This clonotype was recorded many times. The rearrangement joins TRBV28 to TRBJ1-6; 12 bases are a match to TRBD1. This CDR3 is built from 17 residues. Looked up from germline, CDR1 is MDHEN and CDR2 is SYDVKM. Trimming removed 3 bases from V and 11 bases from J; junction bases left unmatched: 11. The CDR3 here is CASSLGTGGQGATPLHF. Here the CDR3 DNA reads TGTGCCAGCAGTTTGGGGACGGGGGGACAGGGGGCTACACCCCTCCACTTT. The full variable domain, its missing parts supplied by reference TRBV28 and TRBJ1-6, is DVKVTQSSRYLVKRTGEKVFLECVQDMDHENMFWYRQDPGLGLRLIYFSYDVKMKEKGDIPEGYSVSREKKERFSLILESASTNQTSMYLCASSLGTGGQGATPLHFGNGTRLTVT.

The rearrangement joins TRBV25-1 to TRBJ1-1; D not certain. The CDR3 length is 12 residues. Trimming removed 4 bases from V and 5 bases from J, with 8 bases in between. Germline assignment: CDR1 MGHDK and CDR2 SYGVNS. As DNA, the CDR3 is TGTGCCAGCAGTGGAGGTGGGACTGAAGCTTTCTTT. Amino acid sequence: CASSGGGTEAFF. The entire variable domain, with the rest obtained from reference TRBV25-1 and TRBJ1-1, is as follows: EADIYQTPRYLVIGTGKKITLECSQTMGHDKMYWYQQDPGMELHLIHYSYGVNSTEKGDLSSESTVSRIRTEHFPLTLESARPSHTSQYLCASSGGGTEAFFGQGTRLTVV.

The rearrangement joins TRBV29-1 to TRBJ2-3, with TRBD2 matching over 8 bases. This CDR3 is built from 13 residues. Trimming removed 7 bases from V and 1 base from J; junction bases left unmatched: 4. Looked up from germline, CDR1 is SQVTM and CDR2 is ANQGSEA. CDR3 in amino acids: CSAVTSGTDTQYF. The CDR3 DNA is TGCAGCGCCGTGACTAGCGGCACAGATACGCAGTATTTT.

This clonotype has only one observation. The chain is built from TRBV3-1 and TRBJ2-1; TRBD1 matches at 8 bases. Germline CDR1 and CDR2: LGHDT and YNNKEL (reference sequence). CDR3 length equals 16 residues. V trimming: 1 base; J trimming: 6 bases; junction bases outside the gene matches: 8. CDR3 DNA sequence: TGTGCCAGCAGCCAAGCAGGGGGCGCAAGTATCAATGAGCAGTTCTTC. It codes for CASSQAGGASINEQFF.

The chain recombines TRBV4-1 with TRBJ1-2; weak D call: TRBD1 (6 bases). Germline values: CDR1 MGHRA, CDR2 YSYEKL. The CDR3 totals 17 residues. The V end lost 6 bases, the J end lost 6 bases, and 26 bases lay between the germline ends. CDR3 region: CASSPGWRGGGLDGYTF. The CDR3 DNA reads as TGCGCCAGCAGTCCGGGGTGGAGGGGGGGAGGTTTGGATGGCTACACCTTC.